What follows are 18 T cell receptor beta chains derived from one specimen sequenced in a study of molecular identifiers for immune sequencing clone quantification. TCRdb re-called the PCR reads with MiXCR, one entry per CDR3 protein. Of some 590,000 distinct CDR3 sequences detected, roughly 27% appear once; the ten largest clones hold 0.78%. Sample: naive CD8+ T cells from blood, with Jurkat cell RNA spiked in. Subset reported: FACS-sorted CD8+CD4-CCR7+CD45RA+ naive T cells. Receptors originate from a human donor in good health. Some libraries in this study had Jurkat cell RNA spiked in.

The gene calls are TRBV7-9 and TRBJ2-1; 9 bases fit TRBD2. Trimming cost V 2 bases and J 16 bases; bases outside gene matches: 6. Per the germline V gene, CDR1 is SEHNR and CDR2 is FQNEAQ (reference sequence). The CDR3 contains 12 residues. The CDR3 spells CASSLTGTSLFF. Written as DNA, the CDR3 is TGTGCCAGCAGCTTAACCGGGACTAGCCTTTTCTTC.

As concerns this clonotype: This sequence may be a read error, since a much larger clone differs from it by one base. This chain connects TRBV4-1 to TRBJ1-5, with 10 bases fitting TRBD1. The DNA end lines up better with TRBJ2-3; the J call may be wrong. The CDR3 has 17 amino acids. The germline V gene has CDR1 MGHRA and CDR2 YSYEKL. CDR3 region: CASSQDGGTGVTQPQYF. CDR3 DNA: TGCGCCAGCAGCCAAGATGGGGGGACAGGGGTTACTCAGCCCCAGTATTTT.

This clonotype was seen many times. The chain's CDR3 is CASSRTRANYGYTF. The CDR3 nucleotides read TGTGCCAGCAGTAGGACAAGAGCTAACTATGGCTACACCTTC. This sequence joins TRBV12-3 or TRBV12-4 and TRBJ1-2, with D perhaps matching TRBD1 (5 bases). Deletions cut 5 bases from V and 0 bases from J, with 10 bases between. The CDR3 runs to 14 residues.

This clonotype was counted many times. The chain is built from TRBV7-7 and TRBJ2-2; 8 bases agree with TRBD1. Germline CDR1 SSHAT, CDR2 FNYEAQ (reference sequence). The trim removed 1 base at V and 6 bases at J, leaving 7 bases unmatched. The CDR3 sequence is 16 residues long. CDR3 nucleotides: TGTGCCAGCAGCTTAGACCCCCAGGGGGCTGCCGGGGAGCTGTTTTTT. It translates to CASSLDPQGAAGELFF. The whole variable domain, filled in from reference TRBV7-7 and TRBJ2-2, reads GAGVSQSPRYKVTKRGQDVTLRCDPISSHATLYWYQQALGQGPEFLTYFNYEAQPDKSGLPSDRFSAERPEGSISTLTIQRTEQRDSAMYRCASSLDPQGAAGELFFGEGSRLTVL.

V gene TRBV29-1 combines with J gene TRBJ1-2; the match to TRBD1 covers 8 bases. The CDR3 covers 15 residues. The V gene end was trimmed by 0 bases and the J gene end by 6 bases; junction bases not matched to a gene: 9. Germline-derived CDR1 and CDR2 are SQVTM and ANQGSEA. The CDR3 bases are TGCAGCGTTGAAGAATGGACAGGGACCACCCATGGCTACACCTTC. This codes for CSVEEWTGTTHGYTF.

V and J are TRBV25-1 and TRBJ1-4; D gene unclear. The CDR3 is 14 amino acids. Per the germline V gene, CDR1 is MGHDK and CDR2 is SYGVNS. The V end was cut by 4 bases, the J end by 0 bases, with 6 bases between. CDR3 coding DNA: TGTGCCAGCAGTGGCGGAGCAACTAATGAAAAACTGTTTTTT. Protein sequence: CASSGGATNEKLFF.

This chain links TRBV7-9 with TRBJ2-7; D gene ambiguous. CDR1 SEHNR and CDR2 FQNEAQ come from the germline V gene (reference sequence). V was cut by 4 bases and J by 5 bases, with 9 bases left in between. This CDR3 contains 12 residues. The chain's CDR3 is CASSSMGNEQYF. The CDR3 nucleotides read TGTGCCAGCAGCTCTATGGGAAACGAGCAGTACTTC.

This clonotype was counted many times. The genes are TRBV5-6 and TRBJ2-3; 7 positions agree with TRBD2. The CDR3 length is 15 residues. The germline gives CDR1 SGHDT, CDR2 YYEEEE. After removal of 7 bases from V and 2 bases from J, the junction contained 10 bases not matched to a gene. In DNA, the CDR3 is TGTGCCAGCGGTGCACCGGGACTAAACACAGATACGCAGTATTTT. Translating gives CASGAPGLNTDTQYF.

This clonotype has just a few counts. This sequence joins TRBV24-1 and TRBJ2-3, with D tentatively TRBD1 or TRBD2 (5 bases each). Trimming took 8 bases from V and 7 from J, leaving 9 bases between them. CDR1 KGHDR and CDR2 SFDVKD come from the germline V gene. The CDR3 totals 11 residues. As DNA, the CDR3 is TGTGCCACCACCTGGGGGAATACGCAGTATTTT. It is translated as CATTWGNTQYF.

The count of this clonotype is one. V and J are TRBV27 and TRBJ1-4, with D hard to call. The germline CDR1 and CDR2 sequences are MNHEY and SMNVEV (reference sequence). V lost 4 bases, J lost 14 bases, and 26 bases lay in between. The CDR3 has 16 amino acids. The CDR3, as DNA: TGTGCCAGCAGTTCCTCCCTGGTGGAGGGAGATGAACCCCTGTTTTTT. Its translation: CASSSSLVEGDEPLFF.

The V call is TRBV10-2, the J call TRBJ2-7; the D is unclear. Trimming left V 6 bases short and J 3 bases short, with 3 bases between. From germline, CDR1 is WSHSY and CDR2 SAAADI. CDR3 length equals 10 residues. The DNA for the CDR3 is TGCGCCAGCAGGGACTACGAGCAGTACTTC. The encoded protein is CASRDYEQYF.

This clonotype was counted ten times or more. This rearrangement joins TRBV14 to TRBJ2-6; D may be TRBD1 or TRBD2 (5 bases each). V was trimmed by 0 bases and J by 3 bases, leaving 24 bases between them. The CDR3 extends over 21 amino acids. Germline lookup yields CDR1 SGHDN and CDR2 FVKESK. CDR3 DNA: TGTGCCAGCAGCCAAGAGGGATTGAGGGGAATTAGTCTTAATGGGGCCAACGTCCTGACTTTC. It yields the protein CASSQEGLRGISLNGANVLTF.

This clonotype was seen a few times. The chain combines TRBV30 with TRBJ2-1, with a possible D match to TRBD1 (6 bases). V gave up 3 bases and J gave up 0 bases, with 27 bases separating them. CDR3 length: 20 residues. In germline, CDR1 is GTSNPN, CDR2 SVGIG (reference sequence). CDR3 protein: CAWSGDGQSGAASSYNEQFF. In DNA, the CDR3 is TGTGCCTGGAGCGGCGACGGACAGTCAGGAGCGGCAAGCTCCTACAATGAGCAGTTCTTC.

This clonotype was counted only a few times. The CDR3 DNA reads TGTGCCTGGGGAAGGGGCAGTGGGTTATACGAGCAGTACTTC. Amino acid sequence: CAWGRGSGLYEQYF. The chain couples TRBV30 to TRBJ2-7; weak D call: TRBD1 (5 bases). In germline, CDR1 is GTSNPN, CDR2 SVGIG (reference sequence). The CDR3 runs to 14 residues. The V gene lost 5 bases and the J gene lost 4 bases, with 18 bases spanning the gap.

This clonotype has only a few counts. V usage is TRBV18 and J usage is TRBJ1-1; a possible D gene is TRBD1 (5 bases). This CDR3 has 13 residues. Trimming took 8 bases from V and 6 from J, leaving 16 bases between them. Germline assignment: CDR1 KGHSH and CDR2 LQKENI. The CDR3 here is CASIGGVRAEAFF. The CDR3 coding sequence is TGTGCCAGCATCGGGGGGGTCAGGGCTGAAGCTTTCTTT.

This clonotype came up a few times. This chain's CDR3 is CASSLGSGGAYEQYF. The DNA for the CDR3 is TGTGCCAGCAGCTTGGGTAGCGGGGGGGCTTACGAGCAGTACTTC. J is TRBJ2-7 and V is TRBV7-2, with 11 bases aligning to TRBD2. The CDR3 has 15 residues. Germline CDR1 reads SGHTA; CDR2 reads FQGNSA. V lost 3 bases to trimming and J lost 4 bases; unmatched junction nucleotides: 5.

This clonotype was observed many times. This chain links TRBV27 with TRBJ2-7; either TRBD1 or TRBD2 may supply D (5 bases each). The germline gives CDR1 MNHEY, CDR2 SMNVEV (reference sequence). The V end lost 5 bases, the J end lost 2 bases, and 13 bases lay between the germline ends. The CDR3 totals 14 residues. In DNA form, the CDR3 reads TGTGCCAGCAGTATAAGGGACCGCGCCTACGAGCAGTACTTC. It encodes CASSIRDRAYEQYF.

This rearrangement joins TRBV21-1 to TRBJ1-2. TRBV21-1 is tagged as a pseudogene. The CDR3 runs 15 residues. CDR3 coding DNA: TGTGCCAGCAGCAAAGATGGGATTCAGAGTTATGGCTACACCTTC. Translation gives CASSKDGIQSYGYTF.